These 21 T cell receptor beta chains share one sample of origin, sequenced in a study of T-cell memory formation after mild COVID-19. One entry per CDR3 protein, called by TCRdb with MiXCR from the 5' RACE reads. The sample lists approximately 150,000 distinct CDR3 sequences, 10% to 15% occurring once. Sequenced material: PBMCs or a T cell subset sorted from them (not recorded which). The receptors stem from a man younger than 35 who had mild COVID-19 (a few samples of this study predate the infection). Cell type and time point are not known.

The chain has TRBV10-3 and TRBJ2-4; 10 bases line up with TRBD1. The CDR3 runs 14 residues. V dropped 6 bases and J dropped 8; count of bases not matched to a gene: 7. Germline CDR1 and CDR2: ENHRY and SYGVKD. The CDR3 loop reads CAISYGTGEDIQYF. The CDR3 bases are TGTGCCATCAGCTACGGGACAGGGGAGGACATTCAGTACTTC.

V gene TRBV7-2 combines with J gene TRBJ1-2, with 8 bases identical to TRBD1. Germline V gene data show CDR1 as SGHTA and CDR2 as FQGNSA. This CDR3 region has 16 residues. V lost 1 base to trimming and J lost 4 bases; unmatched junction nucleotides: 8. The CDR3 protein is CASSLGAAGGPYGYTF. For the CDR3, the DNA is TGTGCCAGCAGCTTAGGAGCGGCAGGGGGCCCCTATGGCTACACCTTC.

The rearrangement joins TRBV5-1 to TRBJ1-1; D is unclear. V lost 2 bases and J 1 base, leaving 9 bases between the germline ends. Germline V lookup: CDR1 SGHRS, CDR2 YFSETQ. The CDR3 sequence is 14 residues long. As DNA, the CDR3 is TGCGCCAGCAGCTTTGAGATTTCGAACACTGAAGCTTTCTTT. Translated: CASSFEISNTEAFF. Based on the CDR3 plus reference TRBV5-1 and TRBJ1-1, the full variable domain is KAGVTQTPRYLIKTRGQQVTLSCSPISGHRSVSWYQQTPGQGLQFLFEYFSETQRNKGNFPGRFSGRQFSNSRSEMNVSTLELGDSALYLCASSFEISNTEAFFGQGTRLTVV.

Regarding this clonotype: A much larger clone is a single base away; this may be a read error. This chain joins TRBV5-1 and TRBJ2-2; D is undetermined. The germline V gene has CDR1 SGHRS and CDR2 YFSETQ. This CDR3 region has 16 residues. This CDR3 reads CTSSLNWVANTGELFF. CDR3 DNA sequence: TGCACCAGCAGCTTGAATTGGGTAGCGAACACCGGGGAGCTGTTTTTT.

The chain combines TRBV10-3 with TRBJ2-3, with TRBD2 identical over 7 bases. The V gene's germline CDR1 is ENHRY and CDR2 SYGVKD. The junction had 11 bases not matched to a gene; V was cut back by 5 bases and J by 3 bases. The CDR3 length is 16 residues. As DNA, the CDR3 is TGTGCCATCAGTCCGGGACTAAAGATTACGACAGATACGCAGTATTTT. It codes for CAISPGLKITTDTQYF.

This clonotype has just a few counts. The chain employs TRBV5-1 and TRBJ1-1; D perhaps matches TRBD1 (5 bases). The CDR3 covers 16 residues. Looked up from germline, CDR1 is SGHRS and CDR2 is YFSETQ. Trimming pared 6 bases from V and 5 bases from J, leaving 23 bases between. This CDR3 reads CASTPGGAVGATEAFF. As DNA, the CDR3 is TGCGCCAGCACCCCCGGCGGGGCAGTCGGTGCTACTGAAGCTTTCTTT.

The DNA for the CDR3 is TGTGCCAGCAGCTTAACCTGGCTCAGCACAGATACGCAGTATTTT. Its translation is CASSLTWLSTDTQYF. This chain joins TRBV7-3 and TRBJ2-3; D is unclear. Trimming left V 0 bases short and J 0 bases short, with 7 bases between. CDR3 length equals 15 residues. The V gene's germline CDR1 is SGHTA and CDR2 FQGTGA.

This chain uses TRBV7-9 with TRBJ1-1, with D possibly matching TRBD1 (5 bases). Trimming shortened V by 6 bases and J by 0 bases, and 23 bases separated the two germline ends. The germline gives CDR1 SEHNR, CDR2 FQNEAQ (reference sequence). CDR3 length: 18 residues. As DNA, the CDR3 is TGTGCCAGCAGTTCTCCACCCGGGACTCCGGGGGTGAACACTGAAGCTTTCTTT. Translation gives CASSSPPGTPGVNTEAFF.

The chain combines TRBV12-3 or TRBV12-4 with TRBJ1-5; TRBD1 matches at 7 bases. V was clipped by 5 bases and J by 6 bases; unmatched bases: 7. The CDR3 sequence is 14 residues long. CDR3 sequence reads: CASSTQGTFQPQHF. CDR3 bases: TGTGCCAGCAGTACACAGGGGACTTTTCAGCCCCAGCATTTT.

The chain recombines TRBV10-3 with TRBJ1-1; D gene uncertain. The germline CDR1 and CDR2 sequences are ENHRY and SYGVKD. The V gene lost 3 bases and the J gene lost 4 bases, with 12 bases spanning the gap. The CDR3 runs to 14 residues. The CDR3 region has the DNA TGTGCCATCAGTGAAACAGACCCGAGCACTGAAGCTTTCTTT. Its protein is CAISETDPSTEAFF.

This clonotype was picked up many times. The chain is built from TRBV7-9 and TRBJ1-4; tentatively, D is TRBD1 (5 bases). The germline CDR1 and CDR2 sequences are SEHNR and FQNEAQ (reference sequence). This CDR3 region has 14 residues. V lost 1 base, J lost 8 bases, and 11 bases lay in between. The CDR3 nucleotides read TGTGCCAGCAGCTTAGTAGGGGTAGGAGAAAAACTGTTTTTT. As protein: CASSLVGVGEKLFF.

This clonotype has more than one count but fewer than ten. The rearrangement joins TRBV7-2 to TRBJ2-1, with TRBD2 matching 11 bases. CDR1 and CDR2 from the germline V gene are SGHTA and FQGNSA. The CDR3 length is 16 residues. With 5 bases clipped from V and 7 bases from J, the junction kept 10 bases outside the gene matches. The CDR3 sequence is CASSPSTSGGFNEQFF. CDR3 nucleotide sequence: TGTGCCAGCAGCCCCTCTACTAGCGGGGGTTTTAATGAGCAGTTCTTC.

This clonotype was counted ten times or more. For the CDR3, the DNA is TGCGCCAGCAGCTCACAGGGGCCCCACTCCGGGGAGCTGTTTTTT. It specifies CASSSQGPHSGELFF. The rearrangement joins TRBV5-1 to TRBJ2-2, with TRBD1 matching 7 bases. The CDR3 is 15 amino acids. Trimming removed 3 bases from V and 6 bases from J; junction bases left unmatched: 8. Germline CDR1 SGHRS, CDR2 YFSETQ. Full variable domain (remainder filled in from reference TRBV5-1 and TRBJ2-2): KAGVTQTPRYLIKTRGQQVTLSCSPISGHRSVSWYQQTPGQGLQFLFEYFSETQRNKGNFPGRFSGRQFSNSRSEMNVSTLELGDSALYLCASSSQGPHSGELFFGEGSRLTVL.

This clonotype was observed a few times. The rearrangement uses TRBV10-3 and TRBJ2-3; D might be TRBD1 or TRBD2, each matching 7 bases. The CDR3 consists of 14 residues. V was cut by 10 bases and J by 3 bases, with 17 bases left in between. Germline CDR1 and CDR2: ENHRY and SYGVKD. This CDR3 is CATRRGGGTDTQYF. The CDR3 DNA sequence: TGTGCCACCCGCAGGGGGGGGGGAACAGATACGCAGTATTTT.

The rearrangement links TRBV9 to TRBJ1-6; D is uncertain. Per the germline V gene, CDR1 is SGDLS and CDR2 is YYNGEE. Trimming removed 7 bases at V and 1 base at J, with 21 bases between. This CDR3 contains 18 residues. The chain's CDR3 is CASGGLGGDKSYNSPLHF. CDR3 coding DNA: TGTGCCAGCGGAGGACTGGGTGGGGATAAGTCCTATAATTCACCCCTCCACTTT.

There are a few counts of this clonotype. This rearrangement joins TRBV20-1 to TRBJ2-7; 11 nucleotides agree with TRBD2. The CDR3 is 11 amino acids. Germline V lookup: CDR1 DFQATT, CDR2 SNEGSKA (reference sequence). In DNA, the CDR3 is TGCGCGACTAGCGGGGAATACGAGCAGTACGTC. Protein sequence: CATSGEYEQYV.

The CDR3 loop is CASSPSIGTGGEGYTF. For the CDR3, the DNA is TGTGCCAGCTCACCATCCATCGGGACAGGAGGCGAAGGCTACACCTTC. The chain employs TRBV18 and TRBJ1-2; 8 nucleotides agree with TRBD1. This CDR3 is built from 16 residues. The junction had 13 bases not matched to a gene; V was cut back by 2 bases and J by 8 bases. CDR1 KGHSH and CDR2 LQKENI come from the germline V gene.

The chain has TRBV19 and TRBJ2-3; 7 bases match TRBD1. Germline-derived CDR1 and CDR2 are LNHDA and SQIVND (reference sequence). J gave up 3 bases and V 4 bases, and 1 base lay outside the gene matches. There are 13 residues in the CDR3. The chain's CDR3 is CASSTRGTDTQYF. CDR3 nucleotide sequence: TGTGCCAGTAGTACCAGGGGGACAGATACGCAGTATTTT.

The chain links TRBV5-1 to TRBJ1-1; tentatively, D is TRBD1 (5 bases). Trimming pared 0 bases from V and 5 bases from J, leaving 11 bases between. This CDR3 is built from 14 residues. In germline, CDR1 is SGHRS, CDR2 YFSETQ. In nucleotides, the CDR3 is TGCGCCAGCAGCTTGGAAACATGGGGGACTGAAGCTTTCTTT. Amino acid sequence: CASSLETWGTEAFF.

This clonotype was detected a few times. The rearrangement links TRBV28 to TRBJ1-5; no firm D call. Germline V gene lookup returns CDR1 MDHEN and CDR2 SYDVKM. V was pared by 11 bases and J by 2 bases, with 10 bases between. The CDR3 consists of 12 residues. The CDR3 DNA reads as TGTGCCCCCACCGGCCGCAATCAGCCCCAGCATTTT. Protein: CAPTGRNQPQHF.

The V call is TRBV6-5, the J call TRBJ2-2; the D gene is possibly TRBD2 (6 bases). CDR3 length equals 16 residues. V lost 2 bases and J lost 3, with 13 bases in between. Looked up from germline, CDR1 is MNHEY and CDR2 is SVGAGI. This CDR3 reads CASSYEVRRDTGELFF. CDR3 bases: TGTGCCAGCAGTTACGAGGTCCGGAGGGACACCGGGGAGCTGTTTTTT.